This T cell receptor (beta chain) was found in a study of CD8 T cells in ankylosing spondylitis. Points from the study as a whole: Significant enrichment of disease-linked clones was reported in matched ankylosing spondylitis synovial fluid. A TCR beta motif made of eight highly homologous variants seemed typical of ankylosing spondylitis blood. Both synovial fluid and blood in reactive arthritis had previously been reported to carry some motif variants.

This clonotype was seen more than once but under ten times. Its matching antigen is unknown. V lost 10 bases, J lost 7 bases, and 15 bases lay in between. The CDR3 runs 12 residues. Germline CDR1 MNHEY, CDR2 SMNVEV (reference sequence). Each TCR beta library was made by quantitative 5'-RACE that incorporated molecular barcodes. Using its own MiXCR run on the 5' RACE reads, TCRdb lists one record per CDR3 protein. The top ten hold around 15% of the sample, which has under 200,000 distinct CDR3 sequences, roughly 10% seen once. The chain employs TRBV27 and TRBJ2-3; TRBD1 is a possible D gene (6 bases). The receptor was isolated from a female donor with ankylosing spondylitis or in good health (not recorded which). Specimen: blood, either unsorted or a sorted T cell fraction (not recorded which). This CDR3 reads CATGQPGYTQYF. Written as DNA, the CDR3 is TGTGCCACCGGACAGCCCGGGTATACGCAGTATTTT.